This TCR beta chain was profiled in a study of blood T cells in healthy people across ages. The study's findings and limits: Getting older went along with TCR beta diversity per million T cells dropping roughly linearly. One million T cells yielded diversity estimates that were considered underestimates.

Combining a sample-barcoded 5' primer with a J-beta primer mix, a second PCR ran for roughly 7 to 12 cycles. TCRdb itself ran the 5' RACE reads through MiXCR, one entry per CDR3 protein. Found here are some 1.6 million distinct CDR3 sequences, about 31% of them singletons; the top ten hold 10% to 12%. The CDR3 sequence is 15 residues long. Drawing of peripheral blood yielded about 9.7 milliliters from each donor. Every sample gave at least 6 micrograms of total RNA when it was extracted. This clonotype appeared a few times. Its antigen is not known. This receptor was identified in a woman in her twenties or thirties in good health. Sequences were obtained from blood. The chain combines TRBV12-1 with TRBJ2-1; the table calls TRBD2, which could not be checked here. TRBV12-1 is a pseudogene. CDR3: CASSKGTRGGNEQFF. CDR3 in DNA: TGTGCCAGCAGCAAGGGGACTAGGGGGGGGAATGAGCAGTTCTTC.